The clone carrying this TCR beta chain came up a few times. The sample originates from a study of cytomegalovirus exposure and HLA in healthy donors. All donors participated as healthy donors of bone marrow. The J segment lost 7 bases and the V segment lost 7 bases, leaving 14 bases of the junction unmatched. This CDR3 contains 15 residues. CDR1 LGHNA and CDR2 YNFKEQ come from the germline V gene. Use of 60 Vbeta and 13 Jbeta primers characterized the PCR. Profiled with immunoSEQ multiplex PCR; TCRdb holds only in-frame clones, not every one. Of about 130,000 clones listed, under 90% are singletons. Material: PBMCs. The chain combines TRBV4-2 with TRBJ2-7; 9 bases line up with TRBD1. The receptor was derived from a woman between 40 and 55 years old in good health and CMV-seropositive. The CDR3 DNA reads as TGTGCCAGCACCTACGAGGCGGGGACAGGGTTAGAGCAGTACTTC. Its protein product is CASTYEAGTGLEQYF.